This record concerns one TCR beta chain sequence. The source of the sample is a study of blood T cell repertoires in COVID-19. The wider study: The origin of the acute and convalescent COVID-19 samples was the United States, Italy and Spain. PBMCs, B-cell-depleted T cells, or T cells were the source of the cDNA or gDNA that made up the material.

Trimming removed 2 bases from V and 6 bases from J, with 13 bases in between. The CDR3 spans 14 residues. The germline gives CDR1 MNHEY, CDR2 SVGAGI. Source study methods: Reference gene primer amplification gave estimated nucleated cell counts. The repertoire was sequenced with immunoSEQ multiplex PCR; TCRdb's copy has only in-frame clones and lacks some. V and J calls plus clone size are reproduced from that table; the DNA served to infer D and trimming. The table shows 270,000 or so clones, with around nine tenths occurring only once. The sequence was collected from a man aged 40-50 years with active or convalescent COVID-19. The chain links TRBV6-5 to TRBJ1-1; the D gene is possibly TRBD1 (6 bases). The source material was peripheral blood. The CDR3 nucleotides are TGTGCCAGCAGTTACACAGGGTATACGGCTGAAGCTTTCTTT. It codes for CASSYTGYTAEAFF.